This TCR beta chain derives from a study of early T cells in non-severe SARS-CoV-2 infection. This CDR3 has 17 amino acids. Germline CDR1 DFQATT, CDR2 SNEGSKA (reference sequence). The germline V and J ends were trimmed by 4 bases and 5 bases, with 21 bases remaining between them. Unique molecular identifiers were added to individual cDNA molecules. TCRdb used MiXCR to reprocess the 5' RACE reads, holding one entry per CDR3 protein. This sample yields 80,000 to 95,000 distinct CDR3 sequences, of which around 15% are seen a single time; about 6% belongs to the top ten. Sequencing was carried out using whole blood. V and J are TRBV20-1 and TRBJ1-6; no clear D. The source of this sequence is an adult who was a healthcare worker with PCR-confirmed SARS-CoV-2 infection or an uninfected control (not recorded which). The CDR3 nucleotides read TGCAGTGCTATCCCCGCCGGGGAAAGAGCGAATAATTCACCCCTCCACTTT. This translates into CSAIPAGERANNSPLHF.